This T cell receptor beta chain comes out of a study of cytotoxic CD8 clonotypes in ibrutinib-treated CLL. About the study: Recorded responses included about 25 partial and 2 complete; following median 68 months, approximately 14 stayed remitted and about 12 progressed. The study, taken as a whole, reports: Patients had baseline clonality above age-matched healthy donors, and this clonality moved with circulating CD8+ T-cell counts. Rare overall, public clonotypes shrank or held steady under therapy.

Clones were sequenced by immunoSEQ multiplex PCR, and TCRdb holds only the in-frame ones, with some missing. The profile shows tens of thousands of clones, roughly 71% of them singletons. With regard to this clone: Its antigen is not identified.

The V end was cut by 0 bases, the J end by 0 bases, with 7 bases between. This CDR3 region has 15 residues. Germline V gene data show CDR1 as SGDLS and CDR2 as YYNGEE. This TCR derives from a human donor with chronic lymphocytic leukemia. Sequenced here: PBMCs, sampled after 12 months of ibrutinib treatment. The rearrangement links TRBV9 to TRBJ2-1, with D unclear. The CDR3 is CASSVGTFSYNEQFF. In nucleotides, the CDR3 is TGTGCCAGCAGCGTAGGTACATTCTCCTACAATGAGCAGTTCTTC.